The clone carrying this T cell receptor (beta chain) showed up just once. This sample was included in a study of blood T cell repertoires in COVID-19. Study information: Specimens from acute and convalescent COVID-19 originated in the United States, Italy and Spain. PBMCs, B-cell-depleted T cells, or T cells were the source of the cDNA or gDNA that made up the material.

V was cut by 0 bases and J by 9 bases, with 9 bases left in between. This CDR3 spans 12 amino acids. Under the authors' procedure: Cell counts per sample came from amplifying reference gene primers. Some clones are missing from TCRdb's copy, which holds only in-frame ones; the method was immunoSEQ multiplex PCR. That table is the source of V, J and clone size, and D and trimming were worked out from the DNA. The sample consists of some 70,000 clones, 80% to 90% of them appearing once. The origin of this receptor is a woman in her sixties or seventies with acute or convalescent COVID-19. The chain recombines TRBV12-3 or TRBV12-4 with TRBJ2-7; possible D gene TRBD2, 5 bases. Specimen: peripheral blood. CDR3 region: CASSLAVAGQYF. The CDR3 DNA follows: TGTGCCAGCAGTTTAGCAGTCGCGGGGCAGTACTTC.